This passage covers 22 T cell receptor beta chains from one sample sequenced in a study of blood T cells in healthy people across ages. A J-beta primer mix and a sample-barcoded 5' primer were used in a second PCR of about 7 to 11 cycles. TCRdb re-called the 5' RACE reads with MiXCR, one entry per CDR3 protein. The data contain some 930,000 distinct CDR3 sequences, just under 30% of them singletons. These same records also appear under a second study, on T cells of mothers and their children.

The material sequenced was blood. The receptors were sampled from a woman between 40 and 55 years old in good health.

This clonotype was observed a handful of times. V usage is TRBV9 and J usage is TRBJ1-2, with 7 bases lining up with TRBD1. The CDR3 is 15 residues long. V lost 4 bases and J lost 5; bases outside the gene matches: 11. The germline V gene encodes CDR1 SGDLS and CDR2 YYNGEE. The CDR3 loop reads CASSSMGTAQYGYTF. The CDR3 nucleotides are TGTGCCAGCAGCTCCATGGGGACAGCACAATATGGCTACACCTTC.

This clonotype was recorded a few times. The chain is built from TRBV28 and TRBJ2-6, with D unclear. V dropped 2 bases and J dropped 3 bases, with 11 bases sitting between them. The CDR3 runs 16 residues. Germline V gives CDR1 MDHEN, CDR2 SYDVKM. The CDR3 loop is CASSLSHPDGANVLTF. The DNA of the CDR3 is TGTGCCAGCAGTTTAAGCCATCCGGATGGGGCCAACGTCCTGACTTTC.

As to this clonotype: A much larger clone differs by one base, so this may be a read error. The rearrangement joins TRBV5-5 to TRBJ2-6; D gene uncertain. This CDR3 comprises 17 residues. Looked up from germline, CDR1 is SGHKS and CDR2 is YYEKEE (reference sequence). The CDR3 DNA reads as TGTGCCAACAGCGCCATACAGAGCCACTCTGGGGCCAACGTCCTGACTTTC. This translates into CANSAIQSHSGANVLTF.

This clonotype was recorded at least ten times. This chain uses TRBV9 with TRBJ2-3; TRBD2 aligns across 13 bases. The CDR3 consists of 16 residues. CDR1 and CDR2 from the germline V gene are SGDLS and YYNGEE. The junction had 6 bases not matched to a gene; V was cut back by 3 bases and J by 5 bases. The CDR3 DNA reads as TGTGCCAGCAGCGCGGGGACTAGCGGGGTTAGAGATACGCAGTATTTT. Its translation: CASSAGTSGVRDTQYF.

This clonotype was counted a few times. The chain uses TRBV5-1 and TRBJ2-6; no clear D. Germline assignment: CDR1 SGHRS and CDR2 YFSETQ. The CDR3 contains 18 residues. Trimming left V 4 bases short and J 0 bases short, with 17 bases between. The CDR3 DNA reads TGCGCCAGCAGCCTGAGATGGCAGTCGAGCTCTGGGGCCAACGTCCTGACTTTC. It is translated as CASSLRWQSSSGANVLTF.

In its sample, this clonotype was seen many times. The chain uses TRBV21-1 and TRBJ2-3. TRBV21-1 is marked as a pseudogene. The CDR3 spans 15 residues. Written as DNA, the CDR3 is TGTGCCAGCAGCCTTGCTTTATCTAGCACAGATACGCAGTATTTT. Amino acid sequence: CASSLALSSTDTQYF.

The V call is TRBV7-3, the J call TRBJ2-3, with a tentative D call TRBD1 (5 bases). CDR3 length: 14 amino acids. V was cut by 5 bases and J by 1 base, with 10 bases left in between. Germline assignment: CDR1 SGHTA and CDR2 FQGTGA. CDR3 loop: CASSRGIGTDTQYF. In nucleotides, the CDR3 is TGTGCCAGCAGCAGGGGAATCGGCACAGATACGCAGTATTTT.

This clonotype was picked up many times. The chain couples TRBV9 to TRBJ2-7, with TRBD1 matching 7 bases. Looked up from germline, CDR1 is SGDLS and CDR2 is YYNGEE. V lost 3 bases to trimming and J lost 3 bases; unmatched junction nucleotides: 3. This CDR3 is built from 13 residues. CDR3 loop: CASSEGQNYEQYF. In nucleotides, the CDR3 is TGTGCCAGCAGCGAGGGACAGAACTACGAGCAGTACTTC.

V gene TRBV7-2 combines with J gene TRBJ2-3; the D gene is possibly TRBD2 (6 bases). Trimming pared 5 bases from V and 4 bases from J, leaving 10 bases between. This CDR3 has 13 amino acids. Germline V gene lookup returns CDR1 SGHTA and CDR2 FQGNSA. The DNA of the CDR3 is TGTGCCAGCAGCCGGGACTCCTCAGATACGCAGTATTTT. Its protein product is CASSRDSSDTQYF.

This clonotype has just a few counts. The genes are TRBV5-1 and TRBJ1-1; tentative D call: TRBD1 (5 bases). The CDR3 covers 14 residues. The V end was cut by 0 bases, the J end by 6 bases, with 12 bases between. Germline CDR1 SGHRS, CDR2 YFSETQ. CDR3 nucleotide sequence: TGCGCCAGCAGCTTGGGAGACAGCAGAGCTGAAGCTTTCTTT. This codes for CASSLGDSRAEAFF.

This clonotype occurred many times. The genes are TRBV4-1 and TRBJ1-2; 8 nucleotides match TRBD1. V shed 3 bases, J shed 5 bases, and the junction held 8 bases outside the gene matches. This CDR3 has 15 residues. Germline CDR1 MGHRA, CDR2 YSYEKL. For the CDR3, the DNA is TGCGCCAGCAGCCAGGCGACAGGGGTCAGGTATGGCTACACCTTC. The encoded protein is CASSQATGVRYGYTF.

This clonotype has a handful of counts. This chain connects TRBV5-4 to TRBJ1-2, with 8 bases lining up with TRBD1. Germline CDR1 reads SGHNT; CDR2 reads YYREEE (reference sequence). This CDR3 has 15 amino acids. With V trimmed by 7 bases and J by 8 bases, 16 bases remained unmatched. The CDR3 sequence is CASYGQGEGWKGYTF. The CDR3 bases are TGTGCCAGCTATGGACAGGGAGAGGGGTGGAAGGGCTACACCTTC.

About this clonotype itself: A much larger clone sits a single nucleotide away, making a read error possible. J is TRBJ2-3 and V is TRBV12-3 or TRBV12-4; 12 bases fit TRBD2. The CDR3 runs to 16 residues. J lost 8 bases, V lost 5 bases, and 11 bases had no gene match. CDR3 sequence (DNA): TGTGCCAGCAGTCACCTAGCGGGGGGGTGGGCAGGTACGCAGTATTTT. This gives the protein CASSHLAGGWAGTQYF.

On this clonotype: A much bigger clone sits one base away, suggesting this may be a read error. CDR3 in DNA: TGTGCCAGCAGGCCGACAGGGAACACTGGAGCTTTCTTT. This sequence encodes CASRPTGNTGAFF. This chain uses TRBV28 with TRBJ1-1, with 7 bases fitting TRBD1. This CDR3 is built from 13 residues. CDR1 is MDHEN, CDR2 SYDVKM, per germline.

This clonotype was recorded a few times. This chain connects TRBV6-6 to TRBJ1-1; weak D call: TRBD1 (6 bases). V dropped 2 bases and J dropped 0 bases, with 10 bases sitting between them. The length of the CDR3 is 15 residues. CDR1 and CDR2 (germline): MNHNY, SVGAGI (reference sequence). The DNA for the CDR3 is TGTGCCAGCAGTTACGGGGACACATTGAACACTGAAGCTTTCTTT. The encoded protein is CASSYGDTLNTEAFF.

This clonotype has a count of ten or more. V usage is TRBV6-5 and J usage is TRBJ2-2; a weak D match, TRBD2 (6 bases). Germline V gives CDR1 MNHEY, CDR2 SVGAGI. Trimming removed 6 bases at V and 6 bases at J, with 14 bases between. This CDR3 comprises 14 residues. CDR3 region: CASRPVGEAGELFF. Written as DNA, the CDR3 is TGTGCCAGCAGACCCGTTGGGGAGGCCGGGGAGCTGTTTTTT.

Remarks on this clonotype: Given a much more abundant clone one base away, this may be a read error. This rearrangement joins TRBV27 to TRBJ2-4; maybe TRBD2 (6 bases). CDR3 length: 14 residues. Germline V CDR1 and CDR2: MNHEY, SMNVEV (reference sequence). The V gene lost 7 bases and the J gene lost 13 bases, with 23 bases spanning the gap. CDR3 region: CASISSWRTNEQYF. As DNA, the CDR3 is TGTGCCAGCATCTCGTCGTGGCGGACTAATGAGCAGTACTTC.

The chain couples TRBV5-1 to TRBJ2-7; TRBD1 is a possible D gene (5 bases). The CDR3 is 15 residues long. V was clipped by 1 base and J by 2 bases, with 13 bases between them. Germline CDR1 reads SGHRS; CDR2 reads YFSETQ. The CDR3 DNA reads TGCGCCAGCAGCTTGCTCCGTCGGACAACCTACGAGCAGTACTTC. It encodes CASSLLRRTTYEQYF.

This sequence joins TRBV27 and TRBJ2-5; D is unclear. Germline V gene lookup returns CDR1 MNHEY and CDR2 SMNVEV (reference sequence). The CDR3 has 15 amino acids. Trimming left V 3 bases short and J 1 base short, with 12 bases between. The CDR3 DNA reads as TGTGCCAGCAGTTTTGATTCGAGCAGCCAAGAGACCCAGTACTTC. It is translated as CASSFDSSSQETQYF.

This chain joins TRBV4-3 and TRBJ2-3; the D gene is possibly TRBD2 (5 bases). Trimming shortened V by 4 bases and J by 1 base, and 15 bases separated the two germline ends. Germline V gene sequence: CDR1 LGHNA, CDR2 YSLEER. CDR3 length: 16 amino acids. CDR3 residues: CASSRQARVRTDTQYF. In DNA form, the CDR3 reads TGCGCCAGCAGCCGACAAGCGAGGGTTCGCACAGATACGCAGTATTTT.

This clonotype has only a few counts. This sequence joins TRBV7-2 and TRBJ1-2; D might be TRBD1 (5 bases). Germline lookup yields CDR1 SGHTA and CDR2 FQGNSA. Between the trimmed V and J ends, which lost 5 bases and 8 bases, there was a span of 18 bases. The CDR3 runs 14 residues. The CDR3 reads CASSERRELGGYTF. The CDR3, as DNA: TGTGCCAGCAGCGAGCGCAGGGAGCTGGGCGGCTACACCTTC.

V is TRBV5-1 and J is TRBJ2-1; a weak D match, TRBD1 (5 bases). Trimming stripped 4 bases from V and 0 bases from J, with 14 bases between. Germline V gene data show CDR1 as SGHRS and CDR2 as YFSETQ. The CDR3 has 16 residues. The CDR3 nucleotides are TGCGCCAGCAGCACCTTACAGGCCAGCTCCTACAATGAGCAGTTCTTC. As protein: CASSTLQASSYNEQFF.